The source of this T cell receptor (beta chain) is a study of CD8+CD57+ T cells in acquired aplastic anemia. Individuals selected for sequencing had exhibited CD8+CD57+ cell expansion on flow cytometry. The CDR3 is 17 amino acids. Trimming took 10 bases from V and 0 from J, leaving 24 bases between them. In germline, CDR1 is ENHRY, CDR2 SYGVKD. This clonotype was seen at least ten times. TCR beta VDJ and CDR3 profiling used genomic DNA as template. TCRdb called the reads again in MiXCR, with one record for every CDR3 protein. The table shows 150,000 to 200,000 distinct CDR3 sequences, with more than 45% occurring only once.

V and J are TRBV10-3 and TRBJ1-1; possible D gene TRBD1, 6 bases. Sequences were obtained from sorted CD4+, CD8+, or CD8+CD57+ T cells (not recorded which) from PBMCs. This receptor was obtained from a human donor with aplastic anemia. The CDR3 nucleotides are TGTGCCACCGGTACAGGGAAGGCCCACCGTATGAACACTGAAGCTTTCTTT. It translates to CATGTGKAHRMNTEAFF.